The next 18 T cell receptor beta chains were all read from a single sample in a study of cytomegalovirus exposure and HLA in healthy donors. PCR employed 60 Vbeta and 13 Jbeta primers. TCRdb keeps only in-frame clones here, not all; method: immunoSEQ multiplex PCR. In all, the sample yields some 84,000 clones. Sequencing was done on a sample of PBMCs. The source of these receptors is a man between 50 and 59 years old in good health and CMV-seronegative.

This sequence joins TRBV27 and TRBJ1-4; 8 bases are shared with TRBD1. This CDR3 has 15 amino acids. The V gene end was trimmed by 8 bases and the J gene end by 6 bases; junction bases not matched to a gene: 11. The V gene's germline CDR1 is MNHEY and CDR2 SMNVEV (reference sequence). The CDR3 loop reads CASGTAGQADEKLFF. CDR3 coding DNA: TGTGCCAGCGGGACCGCGGGACAGGCTGATGAAAAACTGTTTTTT.

The chain combines TRBV7-2 with TRBJ2-1; 9 nucleotides align to TRBD2. The CDR3 totals 15 residues. The germline V gene has CDR1 SGHTA and CDR2 FQGNSA. V trimming: 6 bases; J trimming: 0 bases; junction bases outside the gene matches: 3. The CDR3 loop is CASRKAGGSYNEQFF. In DNA, the CDR3 is TGTGCCAGCAGAAAAGCGGGGGGCTCCTACAATGAGCAGTTCTTC.

The chain carries TRBV6-5 and TRBJ1-2, with a tentative D call TRBD1 (6 bases). The germline V gene encodes CDR1 MNHEY and CDR2 SVGAGI. The V end was cut by 3 bases, the J end by 2 bases, with 13 bases between. The CDR3 loop spans 15 amino acids. CDR3 sequence (DNA): TGTGCCAGCAGTTATTATCCGGGACAAAACTATGGCTACACCTTC. Translating it yields CASSYYPGQNYGYTF.

The CDR3 sequence is CASRQTGAAGELFF. In DNA, the CDR3 is TGTGCCAGCAGACAAACAGGGGCCGCCGGGGAGCTGTTTTTT. The chain uses TRBV6-5 and TRBJ2-2; 7 nucleotides align to TRBD1. Germline V gene sequence: CDR1 MNHEY, CDR2 SVGAGI. V trimming: 6 bases; J trimming: 6 bases; junction bases outside the gene matches: 7. There are 14 residues in the CDR3.

About this clone: Other DNA sequences in this sample translate to the same CDR3. The chain's CDR3 is CASSYWDRVNSPLHF. The CDR3 bases are TGTGCCAGCAGTTACTGGGACAGGGTGAATTCACCCCTCCACTTT. The chain has TRBV6-5 and TRBJ1-6; 9 bases are a match to TRBD1. CDR3 length: 15 amino acids. The trim removed 1 base at V and 7 bases at J, leaving 2 bases unmatched. Germline CDR1 and CDR2: MNHEY and SVGAGI.

This sequence joins TRBV14 and TRBJ2-3, with 9 bases matching TRBD1. CDR3 length: 17 residues. V was pared by 4 bases and J by 4 bases, with 12 bases of the junction left unmatched. The germline gives CDR1 SGHDN, CDR2 FVKESK. CDR3 region: CASSRLGLGQGADTQYF. Here the CDR3 DNA reads TGTGCCAGCAGCCGGCTCGGATTGGGACAGGGTGCAGATACGCAGTATTTT.

The genes are TRBV9 and TRBJ1-6, with unresolved D. Looked up from germline, CDR1 is SGDLS and CDR2 is YYNGEE. Trimming pared 0 bases from V and 6 bases from J, leaving 7 bases between. The length of the CDR3 is 14 residues. CDR3 bases: TGTGCCAGCAGCGTAGGGGCCGGTAATTCACCCCTCCACTTT. Translated, it gives CASSVGAGNSPLHF.

The J gene is TRBJ2-5, the V gene TRBV19, with TRBD1 matching 11 bases. Trimming at V came to 0 bases and at J to 4 bases, leaving 4 bases not matched to a gene. The CDR3 is made up of 16 amino acids. CDR1 and CDR2 from the germline V gene are LNHDA and SQIVND (reference sequence). DNA of the CDR3: TGTGCCAGTAGTATAGAAACCGGGACAGGGGGAGAGACCCAGTACTTC. Translating gives CASSIETGTGGETQYF.

The CDR3 loop is CASMYTYTGELFF. The CDR3 DNA reads TGTGCCAGCATGTACACCTACACCGGGGAGCTGTTTTTT. The rearrangement links TRBV6-1 to TRBJ2-2; D is unresolved. The germline V gene has CDR1 MNHNS and CDR2 SASEGT. The CDR3 runs to 13 residues. V lost 7 bases to trimming and J lost 3 bases, with 9 bases between them.

V and J are TRBV30 and TRBJ2-1; a weak D match, TRBD2 (6 bases). The ends were cut back, 1 base at V and 5 bases at J, with 15 bases in the middle. This CDR3 has 15 residues. Germline V gene data show CDR1 as GTSNPN and CDR2 as SVGIG (reference sequence). CDR3 DNA: TGTGCCTGGAGTGCGCACTCGGGACTGCACAATGAGCAGTTCTTC. This codes for CAWSAHSGLHNEQFF.

V is TRBV19 and J is TRBJ2-7, with a possible D match to TRBD2 (5 bases). The CDR3 runs 14 residues. The germline gives CDR1 LNHDA, CDR2 SQIVND (reference sequence). Between the trimmed V and J ends, which lost 1 base and 2 bases, there was a span of 9 bases. The CDR3 nucleotides are TGTGCCAGTAGTATAGCCGGGATTGCCTACGAGCAGTACTTC. Translating gives CASSIAGIAYEQYF.

V is TRBV18 and J is TRBJ1-2, with 8 bases fitting TRBD1. Trimming at V came to 1 base and at J to 6 bases, leaving 4 bases not matched to a gene. The CDR3 length is 14 residues. Germline assignment: CDR1 KGHSH and CDR2 LQKENI. The CDR3 sequence: CASSPRLTGDGYTF. The CDR3, as DNA: TGTGCCAGCTCACCACGGCTGACAGGGGATGGCTACACCTTC.

This chain joins TRBV5-1 and TRBJ2-7, with a possible D match to TRBD1 (6 bases). Germline assignment: CDR1 SGHRS and CDR2 YFSETQ. The CDR3 loop spans 15 amino acids. The V end lost 1 base, the J end lost 2 bases, and 13 bases lay between the germline ends. The CDR3 here is CASSLSRGPTYEQYF. The DNA of the CDR3 is TGCGCCAGCAGCTTGAGCAGGGGTCCAACCTACGAGCAGTACTTC.

The J gene is TRBJ2-7, the V gene TRBV7-8; 9 nucleotides align to TRBD1. Germline V CDR1 and CDR2: SGHVS, FQNEAQ. CDR3 length: 17 residues. The V segment lost 0 bases and the J segment 2 bases; nucleotides outside the gene matches: 8. For the CDR3, the DNA is TGTGCCAGCAGCTTAGCATCCCCGGGACAGGGAACCTACGAGCAGTACTTC. Residues: CASSLASPGQGTYEQYF.

The chain recombines TRBV7-8 with TRBJ2-1; 7 positions match TRBD1. CDR1 and CDR2 from the germline V gene are SGHVS and FQNEAQ. This CDR3 spans 16 amino acids. Germline trimming cut 1 base from V and 6 bases from J; bases unmatched to any gene: 9. CDR3 sequence: CASSLGGVTGRNEQFF. In DNA form, the CDR3 reads TGTGCCAGCAGCTTAGGAGGGGTGACAGGGCGCAATGAGCAGTTCTTC.

The chain employs TRBV7-2 and TRBJ1-1; maybe TRBD1 (6 bases). The CDR3 runs to 15 residues. Trimming removed 1 base from V and 4 bases from J, with 13 bases in between. The V gene's germline CDR1 is SGHTA and CDR2 FQGNSA. This chain's CDR3 is CASSLVLVRGTEAFF. The CDR3 region has the DNA TGTGCCAGCAGCTTAGTTTTAGTCAGGGGCACTGAAGCTTTCTTT. Looking up the rest from reference TRBV7-2 and TRBJ1-1 gives the full variable domain: GAGVSQSPSNKVTEKGKDVELRCDPISGHTALYWYRQSLGQGLEFLIYFQGNSAPDKSGLPSDRFSAERTGGSVSTLTIQRTQQEDSAVYLCASSLVLVRGTEAFFGQGTRLTVV.

This chain connects TRBV7-2 to TRBJ1-2, with a tentative D call TRBD1 (5 bases). Germline CDR1 reads SGHTA; CDR2 reads FQGNSA. Trimming shortened V by 6 bases and J by 5 bases, and 19 bases separated the two germline ends. The CDR3 spans 15 residues. CDR3 in DNA: TGTGCCAGCAGTCCAGTGGGGCAGGGAAAATATGGCTACACCTTC. Amino acids: CASSPVGQGKYGYTF.

V usage is TRBV10-2 and J usage is TRBJ1-1, with 12 bases identical to TRBD1. The length of the CDR3 is 15 residues. Germline values: CDR1 WSHSY, CDR2 SAAADI. The junction had 8 bases not matched to a gene; V was cut back by 6 bases and J by 6 bases. DNA for the CDR3: TGCGCCAGCAGAGATTGGGGACAGGGGGCCGCTGAAGCTTTCTTT. Amino acids: CASRDWGQGAAEAFF.